This T cell receptor (beta chain) was sequenced during a study of control samples from healthy donors and cancer patients (dated by TCRdb to the early 2020s). Inclusive of the bounding cysteine and phenylalanine, the CDR3 is 15 residues long. The CDR3 DNA has 45 bases and is translated from base 1. For CDR1 and CDR2, the germline V gene (reference sequence) lists LNHNV and YYDKDF. The junction shows trimming of 4 bases on V and 2 bases on J, and the gene matches do not reach 7 bases of it. Comment on this clone: Its binding antigen is unknown. No per-base quality is available; no much larger clone lies one base away.

Libraries were built with the immunoSEQ multiplex PCR assay. TCRdb retrieved this table from immuneACCESS and kept in-frame rearrangements only. Not all clones are present; in checked studies, unresolved V genes account for under half, and no reason is known for the remainder. The sample contains some 140,000 clones, around 92% of them found a single time. The leading ten clones occupy around 7.6% of the sample. This clonotype was sampled from a man aged 45-65 years with head and neck cancer. What was sequenced was PBMCs. This chain is built from TRBV15 and TRBJ2-5; TRBD1 agrees with 7 junctional bases. CDR3 region: CATSIGTETQETQYF. The bases read TGTGCCACCAGCATCGGGACAGAGACACAAGAGACCCAGTACTTC.